Listed below are T cell receptor beta chains from one sample, sequenced in a study of radiotherapy plus CTLA-4 blockade in lung cancer. Measured with immunoSEQ multiplex PCR; TCRdb has only the in-frame clones, and not every one. Of about 88,000 clones listed, around 72% were seen once; the top ten hold over 12%. Sequenced here: peripheral blood, sampled from a patient treated with radiotherapy plus ipilimumab. The receptors were gathered from a human donor with non-small cell lung cancer that progressed on radiotherapy plus ipilimumab. Each CDR3 is given with its conserved first and last residue. A D gene is named only where the DNA matches it firmly. The listing skips clone size in some rows; elsewhere it reads once, few, many or a size class.

d_call: .; j_call: TRBJ2-7; v_call: TRBV30; clone_size: .; cdr3_nt: TGTGCCTGGAGTGTAGGTAGGGGATATTACGAGCAGTACTTC; cdr3_aa: CAWSVGRGYYEQYF
d_call: TRBD2; j_call: TRBJ2-2; v_call: TRBV2; clone_size: few; cdr3_nt: TGTGCCAGCAGTGTGCTAGCGGCGTCACCATTGATGGGCACCGGGGAGCTGTTTTTT; cdr3_aa: CASSVLAASPLMGTGELFF
d_call: TRBD1; j_call: TRBJ2-7; v_call: TRBV9; clone_size: once; cdr3_nt: TGTGCCAGCAGCGCCGGGACAGACTCCTACGAGCAGTACTTC; cdr3_aa: CASSAGTDSYEQYF
d_call: .; j_call: TRBJ1-5; v_call: TRBV15; clone_size: .; cdr3_nt: TGTGCCACCAGCAGAGAGATAGGGCACCAGCCCCAGCATTTT; cdr3_aa: CATSREIGHQPQHF
d_call: TRBD2; j_call: TRBJ2-1; v_call: TRBV7-7; clone_size: .; cdr3_nt: TGTGCCAGCAGCCCGAAGATAGCGGGGGATCGTAGTGAGCAGTTCTTC; cdr3_aa: CASSPKIAGDRSEQFF
d_call: .; j_call: TRBJ1-2; v_call: TRBV5-8; clone_size: .; cdr3_nt: TGTGCCAGCAGCTTGGTTGGAGGACAGCTCAACTATGGCTACACCTTC; cdr3_aa: CASSLVGGQLNYGYTF
d_call: .; j_call: TRBJ1-1; v_call: TRBV6-5; clone_size: .; cdr3_nt: TGTGCCAGCAGTGGGGGACATCCTCAATGGGCTTTCTTT; cdr3_aa: CASSGGHPQWAFF
d_call: .; j_call: TRBJ2-7; v_call: TRBV19; clone_size: once; cdr3_nt: TGTGCCAGTAGCACCCCCCCTGGACAGCATCCCTACGAGCAGTACTTC; cdr3_aa: CASSTPPGQHPYEQYF
d_call: .; j_call: TRBJ1-3; v_call: TRBV30; clone_size: .; cdr3_nt: TGTGCCTGGAGGGGGTCTGGAAACACCATATATTTT; cdr3_aa: CAWRGSGNTIYF
d_call: .; j_call: TRBJ2-3; v_call: TRBV15; clone_size: .; cdr3_nt: TGTGCCACCAGCAGAGATCTCGGCGGGCCCACAGATACGCAGTATTTT; cdr3_aa: CATSRDLGGPTDTQYF
d_call: .; j_call: TRBJ2-7; v_call: TRBV5-1; clone_size: few; cdr3_nt: TGCGCCAGCCTCCAGGGACCAGGGCGCGAGCAGTACTTC; cdr3_aa: CASLQGPGREQYF
d_call: .; j_call: TRBJ1-3; v_call: TRBV15; clone_size: .; cdr3_nt: TGTGCCACCAGCAGAGGCCGGAGTTCTGGAAACACCATATATTTT; cdr3_aa: CATSRGRSSGNTIYF
d_call: .; j_call: TRBJ1-2; v_call: TRBV6-1; clone_size: .; cdr3_nt: TGTGCCACCTCGACATCACTGAACTATGGCTACACCTTC; cdr3_aa: CATSTSLNYGYTF
d_call: TRBD1; j_call: TRBJ2-5; v_call: TRBV9; clone_size: .; cdr3_nt: TGTGCCAGCAGCCCCGGGACAGTTTCTCAAGAGACCCAGTACTTC; cdr3_aa: CASSPGTVSQETQYF
d_call: .; j_call: TRBJ2-7; v_call: TRBV5-1; clone_size: .; cdr3_nt: TGCGCCAGCAGCTTTCAACCTCCGGGACACCTCTCCTACGAGCAGTACTTC; cdr3_aa: CASSFQPPGHLSYEQYF
d_call: TRBD1; j_call: TRBJ1-1; v_call: TRBV11-1; clone_size: once; cdr3_nt: TGTGCCAGCAGCTTTGGAGGGACAGGGATAGAAGCTTTCTTT; cdr3_aa: CASSFGGTGIEAFF
d_call: TRBD2; j_call: TRBJ2-7; v_call: TRBV11-2; clone_size: .; cdr3_nt: TGTGCCAGCAGCGCGGGACTAGGGCGGAACGAGCAGTACTTC; cdr3_aa: CASSAGLGRNEQYF
d_call: .; j_call: TRBJ1-1; v_call: TRBV10-3; clone_size: .; cdr3_nt: TGTGCCATCAGTGAGATGGCCCTGAACACTGAAGCTTTCTTT; cdr3_aa: CAISEMALNTEAFF
d_call: TRBD1; j_call: TRBJ2-7; v_call: TRBV7-9; clone_size: .; cdr3_nt: TGTGCCAGCAGCTCGACAGCGGGACAGGGGTCCTACGAGCAGTACTTC; cdr3_aa: CASSSTAGQGSYEQYF
d_call: TRBD1; j_call: TRBJ2-2; v_call: TRBV5-4; clone_size: .; cdr3_nt: TGTGCCAGCAGCTTGCCACCGGGACAGGGCCCCGGGGAGCTGTTTTTT; cdr3_aa: CASSLPPGQGPGELFF
d_call: TRBD1; j_call: TRBJ1-2; v_call: TRBV28; clone_size: .; cdr3_nt: TGTGCCAGCAGGGAAAGTGGGGACAGGGGGCGAGGAGGCTACACCTTC; cdr3_aa: CASRESGDRGRGGYTF
d_call: TRBD2; j_call: TRBJ2-5; v_call: TRBV6-6; clone_size: .; cdr3_nt: TGTGCCAGCAGTTACTCTAGCGGGGGACCTCCAGAGACCCAGTACTTC; cdr3_aa: CASSYSSGGPPETQYF
d_call: TRBD2; j_call: TRBJ2-2; v_call: TRBV19; clone_size: .; cdr3_nt: TGTGCCAGTAGTATCGCACTAGCGGGCCGGGGCACCGGGGAGCTGTTTTTT; cdr3_aa: CASSIALAGRGTGELFF
d_call: .; j_call: TRBJ2-7; v_call: TRBV5-1; clone_size: .; cdr3_nt: TGCGCCAGCAGCGATCAGGGTTACGAGCAGTACTTC; cdr3_aa: CASSDQGYEQYF
d_call: .; j_call: TRBJ2-6; v_call: TRBV10-3; clone_size: few; cdr3_nt: TGTGCCATCACCGACCCCGTCCCGGTAGGAGCCGGGGCCAACGTCCTGACTTTC; cdr3_aa: CAITDPVPVGAGANVLTF
d_call: .; j_call: TRBJ2-2; v_call: TRBV27; clone_size: .; cdr3_nt: TGTGCCAGCAGTTTTGGGGTGGGGCGGGAGCTGTTTTTT; cdr3_aa: CASSFGVGRELFF
d_call: .; j_call: TRBJ1-4; v_call: TRBV9; clone_size: .; cdr3_nt: TGTGCCAGCAGCGTAGGGGACACAGAAAAACTGTTTTTT; cdr3_aa: CASSVGDTEKLFF
d_call: TRBD2; j_call: TRBJ2-1; v_call: TRBV28; clone_size: .; cdr3_nt: TGTGCCAGCAGTTTGGGACTAGCGGACCCTCGCAGCTCCTACAATGAGCAGTTCTTC; cdr3_aa: CASSLGLADPRSSYNEQFF
d_call: .; j_call: TRBJ2-3; v_call: TRBV28; clone_size: .; cdr3_nt: TGTGCCAGCAGTCCGACCCGCACAGATACGCAGTATTTT; cdr3_aa: CASSPTRTDTQYF
d_call: .; j_call: TRBJ1-1; v_call: TRBV19; clone_size: .; cdr3_nt: TGTGCCAGTAGGTCTCGGGTCTCTGGGACCATGAACACTGAAGCTTTCTTT; cdr3_aa: CASRSRVSGTMNTEAFF
d_call: .; j_call: TRBJ2-5; v_call: TRBV5-4; clone_size: .; cdr3_nt: TGTGCCAGCAGCTTGAACGCAGGGGGTCCTCGGGAGCAGTACTTC; cdr3_aa: CASSLNAGGPREQYF
d_call: .; j_call: TRBJ1-2; v_call: TRBV27; clone_size: few; cdr3_nt: TGTGCCAGCAGTTTCAGGGGCCCTTATGGCTACACCTTC; cdr3_aa: CASSFRGPYGYTF
d_call: .; j_call: TRBJ2-1; v_call: TRBV7-8; clone_size: .; cdr3_nt: TGTGCCAGCAGTCCCGGTCGCACAGCCTATGAGCAGTTCTTC; cdr3_aa: CASSPGRTAYEQFF
d_call: .; j_call: TRBJ1-1; v_call: TRBV5-1; clone_size: .; cdr3_nt: TGCGCCAGCAGCTCCCAGGCACCTAGGAACACTGAAGCTTTCTTT; cdr3_aa: CASSSQAPRNTEAFF
d_call: TRBD2; j_call: TRBJ2-1; v_call: TRBV18; clone_size: .; cdr3_nt: TGTGCCAGCTCACCAAGGTCCAGCGGGAGGGTGGATGAGCAGTTCTTC; cdr3_aa: CASSPRSSGRVDEQFF
d_call: .; j_call: TRBJ2-1; v_call: TRBV7-9; clone_size: .; cdr3_nt: TGTGCCAGTTTAATTAGCGTCGAGCAGTTCTTC; cdr3_aa: CASLISVEQFF
d_call: .; j_call: TRBJ1-2; v_call: TRBV30; clone_size: .; cdr3_nt: TGTGCCTGGAGTGGGGATATGTTGGGCTACACCTTC; cdr3_aa: CAWSGDMLGYTF
d_call: TRBD2; j_call: TRBJ2-4; v_call: TRBV5-4; clone_size: few; cdr3_nt: TGTGCCAGCACTCTAGCGGGGGGCACCAAAAACATTCAGTACTTC; cdr3_aa: CASTLAGGTKNIQYF
d_call: TRBD1; j_call: TRBJ2-2; v_call: TRBV10-3; clone_size: few; cdr3_nt: TGTGCCATCAGTGGGGACAGGGGGCTGGGAAACACCGGGGAGCTGTTTTTT; cdr3_aa: CAISGDRGLGNTGELFF
d_call: .; j_call: TRBJ1-2; v_call: TRBV6-5; clone_size: .; cdr3_nt: TGTGCCAGCAGCCGCGACAGTAACTATGGCTACACCTTC; cdr3_aa: CASSRDSNYGYTF
d_call: TRBD1; j_call: TRBJ1-4; v_call: TRBV6-5; clone_size: .; cdr3_nt: TGTGCCAGCAGTAACCGGGACAGGGGGAATGAAAAACTGTTTTTT; cdr3_aa: CASSNRDRGNEKLFF
d_call: .; j_call: TRBJ1-5; v_call: TRBV28; clone_size: .; cdr3_nt: TGTGCCAGCAGTTTGGGAATGGAGTACAATCAGCCCCAGCATTTT; cdr3_aa: CASSLGMEYNQPQHF
d_call: .; j_call: TRBJ1-5; v_call: TRBV5-6; clone_size: .; cdr3_nt: TGTGCCAGCAGCTACTCATCGAGCAATCAGCCCCAGCATTTT; cdr3_aa: CASSYSSSNQPQHF
d_call: .; j_call: TRBJ1-1; v_call: TRBV7-9; clone_size: .; cdr3_nt: TGTGCCAGCAGCCCCGCGTACGGGATAAAGACTGAAGCTTTCTTT; cdr3_aa: CASSPAYGIKTEAFF
d_call: TRBD1; j_call: TRBJ1-5; v_call: TRBV19; clone_size: .; cdr3_nt: TGTGCCAGTAGGCGACAGGGAGTTAGCAATCAGCCCCAGCATTTT; cdr3_aa: CASRRQGVSNQPQHF
d_call: TRBD1; j_call: TRBJ2-2; v_call: TRBV7-9; clone_size: few; cdr3_nt: TGTGCCAGCAGCCCCCCCGGACAGGGGGCGGCCGGGGAGCTGTTTTTT; cdr3_aa: CASSPPGQGAAGELFF
d_call: TRBD1; j_call: TRBJ1-5; v_call: TRBV4-2; clone_size: .; cdr3_nt: TGTGCCAGCAGCCAGCGACAGGGGGCAAGCAATCAGCCCCAGCATTTT; cdr3_aa: CASSQRQGASNQPQHF
d_call: .; j_call: TRBJ2-1; v_call: TRBV6-5; clone_size: few; cdr3_nt: TGTGCCATCGGGGGACGGAAGAATTACTACAATGAGCAGTTCTTC; cdr3_aa: CAIGGRKNYYNEQFF
d_call: .; j_call: TRBJ2-5; v_call: TRBV5-1; clone_size: .; cdr3_nt: TGCGCCAGCAGCTTGGCCGGGGCAGTTCAAGAGACCCAGTACTTC; cdr3_aa: CASSLAGAVQETQYF
d_call: TRBD1; j_call: TRBJ2-7; v_call: TRBV27; clone_size: .; cdr3_nt: TGTGCCAGCAGTTCGCTACCGGGACAGGGGGCTGAAGAGCAGTACTTC; cdr3_aa: CASSSLPGQGAEEQYF
d_call: .; j_call: TRBJ1-3; v_call: TRBV18; clone_size: few; cdr3_nt: TGTGCCAGCTCACCTGAGGCGTCTGGAAACACCATATATTTT; cdr3_aa: CASSPEASGNTIYF
d_call: TRBD1; j_call: TRBJ1-6; v_call: TRBV6-1; clone_size: .; cdr3_nt: TGTGCCAGCAGTGAAGCGGAATGGGGACAGGGGAATTCACCCCTCCACTTT; cdr3_aa: CASSEAEWGQGNSPLHF